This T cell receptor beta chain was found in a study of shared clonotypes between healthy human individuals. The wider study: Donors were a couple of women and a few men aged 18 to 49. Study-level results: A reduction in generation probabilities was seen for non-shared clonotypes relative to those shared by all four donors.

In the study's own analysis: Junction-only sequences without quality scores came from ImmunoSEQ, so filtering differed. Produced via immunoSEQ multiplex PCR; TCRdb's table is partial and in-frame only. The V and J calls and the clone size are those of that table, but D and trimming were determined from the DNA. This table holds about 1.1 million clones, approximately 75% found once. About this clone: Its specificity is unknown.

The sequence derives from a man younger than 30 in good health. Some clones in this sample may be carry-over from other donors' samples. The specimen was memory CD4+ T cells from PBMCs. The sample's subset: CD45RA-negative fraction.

CDR3 nucleotide sequence: TGTGCCAGCAGCTTAGCACAGTCTACAACTAATGAAAAACTGTTTTTT. Translating gives CASSLAQSTTNEKLFF. The rearrangement joins TRBV7-9 to TRBJ1-4; D gene uncertain. V was shortened by 0 bases and J by 0 bases, with 8 bases between the two germline ends. This CDR3 contains 16 residues. Germline assignment: CDR1 SEHNR and CDR2 FQNEAQ (reference sequence). The full variable domain, with the rest looked up from reference TRBV7-9 and TRBJ1-4, is DTGVSQNPRHKITKRGQNVTFRCDPISEHNRLYWYRQTLGQGPEFLTYFQNEAQLEKSRLLSDRFSAERPKGSFSTLEIQRTEQGDSAMYLCASSLAQSTTNEKLFFGSGTQLSVL.